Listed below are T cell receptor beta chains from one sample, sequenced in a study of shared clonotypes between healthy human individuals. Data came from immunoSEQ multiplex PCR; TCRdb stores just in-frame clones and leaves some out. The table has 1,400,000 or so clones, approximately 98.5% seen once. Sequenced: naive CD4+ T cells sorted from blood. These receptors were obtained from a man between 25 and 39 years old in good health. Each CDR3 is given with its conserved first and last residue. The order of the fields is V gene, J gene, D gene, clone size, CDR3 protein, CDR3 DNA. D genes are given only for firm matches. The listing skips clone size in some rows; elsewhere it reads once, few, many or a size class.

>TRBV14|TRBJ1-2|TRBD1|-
CASSPGQGSRYTF
TGTGCCAGCAGCCCTGGACAGGGGAGTCGCTACACCTTC
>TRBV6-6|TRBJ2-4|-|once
CASNLGYRENIQYF
TGTGCCAGCAATCTTGGCTACAGGGAAAACATTCAGTACTTC
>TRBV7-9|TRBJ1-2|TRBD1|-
CASQTGKSMRDYGYTF
TGTGCCAGCCAGACAGGGAAATCGATGCGGGACTATGGCTACACCTTC
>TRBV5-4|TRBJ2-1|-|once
CASSATGGGEQFF
TGTGCCAGCAGCGCTACAGGGGGGGGTGAGCAGTTCTTC
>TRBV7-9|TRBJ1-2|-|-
CASTHEAGTSNYGYTF
TGTGCCAGCACCCACGAGGCAGGAACTTCTAACTATGGCTACACCTTC
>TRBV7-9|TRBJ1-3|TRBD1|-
CASSLGTASGSGNTIYF
TGTGCCAGCAGCCTCGGGACAGCTTCTGGGTCTGGAAACACCATATATTTT
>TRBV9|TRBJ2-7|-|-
CASSPHRASSYEQYF
TGTGCCAGCAGCCCCCACAGGGCTAGCTCCTACGAGCAGTACTTC
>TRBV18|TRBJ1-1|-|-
CASSPVQGGFSTEAFF
TGTGCCAGCTCACCAGTTCAGGGCGGTTTTTCGACTGAAGCTTTCTTT
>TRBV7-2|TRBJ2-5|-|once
CASRGGPRETQYF
TGTGCCAGCAGGGGAGGTCCGCGGGAGACCCAGTACTTC
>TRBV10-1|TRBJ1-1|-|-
CASSEFRDPMNTEAFF
TGCGCCAGCAGTGAGTTCAGGGACCCAATGAACACTGAAGCTTTCTTT
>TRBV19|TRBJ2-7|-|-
CASSISVLGGEQYF
TGTGCCAGTAGTATATCGGTACTCGGAGGCGAGCAGTACTTC
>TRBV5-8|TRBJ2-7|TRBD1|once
CAAGDRGRGDEQYF
TGTGCCGCTGGAGACAGGGGGCGCGGGGACGAGCAGTACTTC
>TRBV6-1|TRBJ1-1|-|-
CASSSPGMAFF
TGTGCCAGCAGCAGCCCCGGGATGGCTTTCTTT
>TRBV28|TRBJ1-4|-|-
CASRLDATNEKLFF
TGTGCCAGCAGGCTAGATGCAACTAATGAAAAACTGTTTTTT
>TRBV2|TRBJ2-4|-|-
CASRPLGVNEKNIQYF
TGTGCCAGCAGGCCCTTAGGGGTAAATGAGAAAAACATTCAGTACTTC
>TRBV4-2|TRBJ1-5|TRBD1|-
CASSRTGDQPQHF
TGTGCCAGCAGCCGGACAGGCGATCAGCCCCAGCATTTT
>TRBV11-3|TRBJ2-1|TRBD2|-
CASSTLAGGFSYNEQFF
TGTGCCAGCAGCACTTTAGCGGGAGGATTCTCCTACAATGAGCAGTTCTTC